The 9 T cell receptor beta chains below all came from one sample that was sequenced in a study of blood T cell repertoires in COVID-19. This table comes from immunoSEQ multiplex PCR, and its TCRdb copy is limited to in-frame clones, with some not included. The data show 200,000 to 250,000 clones, 85% to 90% seen once. Specimen: peripheral blood. Source of these receptors: a man in his forties or fifties with acute or convalescent COVID-19.

The chain joins TRBV5-1 to TRBJ2-5, with a tentative D call TRBD1 (6 bases). The germline V and J ends were trimmed by 1 base and 2 bases, with 12 bases remaining between them. Looked up from germline, CDR1 is SGHRS and CDR2 is YFSETQ. This CDR3 is 15 amino acids long. CDR3 DNA: TGCGCCAGCAGCTTGTTCCCCGGACAGCAAGAGACCCAGTACTTC. It is translated as CASSLFPGQQETQYF.

The chain is built from TRBV9 and TRBJ2-3; D not certain. Germline V CDR1 and CDR2: SGDLS, YYNGEE. CDR3 length: 12 residues. V was pared by 4 bases and J by 0 bases, with 3 bases between. CDR3 region: CASSLSTDTQYF. CDR3 DNA: TGTGCCAGCAGCCTTAGCACAGATACGCAGTATTTT.

The chain carries TRBV11-2 and TRBJ2-7; a weak D match, TRBD2 (5 bases). Germline lookup yields CDR1 SGHAT and CDR2 FQNNGV. Trimming cost V 5 bases and J 6 bases, with 14 bases left between them. The CDR3 extends over 13 amino acids. The CDR3 nucleotides are TGTGCCAGCAGCCCAGTAGTGGAGGCCGAGCAGTACTTC. As protein: CASSPVVEAEQYF.

The chain is built from TRBV10-1 and TRBJ1-6; D possibly corresponds to TRBD1 (5 bases). V was clipped by 3 bases and J by 9 bases, with 12 bases between them. The CDR3 sequence is 14 residues long. From germline, CDR1 is WNHNN and CDR2 SYGVQD (reference sequence). The CDR3 protein is CASSDQGIGSPLHF. CDR3 bases: TGCGCCAGCAGTGACCAGGGCATTGGTTCACCCCTCCACTTT.

This clone appeared once. Compared with germline, one end of the junction differs, possibly owing to a read error. The rearrangement joins TRBV18 to TRBJ1-3; 9 bases map to TRBD1. The CDR3 is 17 amino acids. Germline CDR1 KGHSH, CDR2 LQKENI. The CDR3 reads CASAPYGGQGAGNTIYF. The CDR3 DNA sequence: TGTGCCAGCGCACCATATGGGGGACAGGGAGCTGGAAACACCATATATTTT.

This clone was picked up one time. V is TRBV19 and J is TRBJ2-2, with a weak D call TRBD1 (5 bases). V was trimmed by 7 bases and J by 4 bases, leaving 16 bases between them. The CDR3 spans 15 residues. Germline CDR1 reads LNHDA; CDR2 reads SQIVND (reference sequence). This chain's CDR3 is CASNRKTDFTGELFF. CDR3 coding DNA: TGTGCCAGTAACCGTAAGACAGACTTCACCGGGGAGCTGTTTTTT.

The chain combines TRBV10-1 with TRBJ2-2, with D possibly matching TRBD2 (6 bases). Looked up from germline, CDR1 is WNHNN and CDR2 is SYGVQD (reference sequence). Trimming cost V 7 bases and J 7 bases, with 16 bases left between them. The CDR3 consists of 14 residues. The CDR3 nucleotides are TGCGCCAGCATGCGGACTACCATTGGCGGGGAGCTGTTTTTT. This translates into CASMRTTIGGELFF.

The genes are TRBV24-1 and TRBJ2-7; TRBD1 is a possible D gene (6 bases). CDR3 length equals 13 residues. CDR1 is KGHDR, CDR2 SFDVKD, per germline. Deletions cut 9 bases from V and 7 bases from J, with 18 bases between. The CDR3 DNA reads as TGTGCCACCTTGCAGGACAGACTTCGGGAGCAGTACTTC. This gives the protein CATLQDRLREQYF.

The chain joins TRBV2 to TRBJ1-5, with D uncertain. CDR3 size: 13 residues. Germline CDR1 and CDR2: SNHLY and FYNNEI. Trimming took off 4 bases at V and 6 bases at J, with 10 bases between the two ends. CDR3 in amino acids: CASSGNVGQPQHF. The CDR3 bases are TGTGCCAGCAGTGGTAATGTCGGTCAGCCCCAGCATTTT.